A selection of T cell receptor beta chains follows, all from one sample in a study of cytomegalovirus exposure and HLA in healthy donors. Only in-frame clones appear in the TCRdb table, and some are missing; sequencing was by immunoSEQ multiplex PCR. The table lists tens of thousands of clones, roughly 60% of them singletons. The sequenced sample consisted of PBMCs. Receptor source: a woman aged 25 to 39 in good health and CMV-seropositive. The CDR3 runs from the conserved cysteine through the conserved F or W. The D gene is left open where the match is weak. A clone size is listed for some rows: how often the clone was seen (once, few, many), or a class if it is expanded.

NA,NA,TRBJ1-2,TRBV29-1,TGCAGCGTGGAGGCCGAGGAGGGGACCTTC,CSVEAEEGTF
NA,few,TRBJ1-4,TRBV6-8,TGTGCCAGCAGTGACGCTCATTCTGGACAGCCGTATACAACTAATGAAAAACTGTTTTTT,CASSDAHSGQPYTTNEKLFF
NA,few,TRBJ1-2,TRBV6-1,TGTGCCAGCAGTGAAGTTGGGGCAACTAACTATGGCTACACCTTC,CASSEVGATNYGYTF
NA,NA,TRBJ1-6,TRBV5-4,TGTGCCAGCAGCTTGGACAGCTCCTATAATTCACCCCTCCACTTT,CASSLDSSYNSPLHF
NA,NA,TRBJ2-7,TRBV27,TGTGCCAGCAGTTGGGGCAGGGAAGGGTACGAGCAGTACTTC,CASSWGREGYEQYF
NA,NA,TRBJ2-7,TRBV11-2,TGTGCCAGCAGCTTAGGGGGGGTTAGAAACGCGTTCCTCTCCTACGAGCAGTACTTC,CASSLGGVRNAFLSYEQYF
NA,NA,TRBJ2-2,TRBV5-1,TGCGCCAGCAGCTTGCTGGCAACCACCGGGGAGCTGTTTTTT,CASSLLATTGELFF
NA,NA,TRBJ2-7,TRBV7-8,TGTGCCAGCAGCTTATATCGGGGTTACGAGCAGTACTTC,CASSLYRGYEQYF
NA,NA,TRBJ1-5,TRBV7-9,TGTTCCAGCAGCTCGGACACCGAGTATCAGCCCCAGCATTTT,CSSSSDTEYQPQHF
TRBD2,NA,TRBJ2-7,TRBV30,TGTGCCTGGAGTGTGGGACTATACTCCTACGAGCAGTACTTC,CAWSVGLYSYEQYF
NA,NA,TRBJ2-3,TRBV5-1,TGCGCCAGCAGCTTGTTCGCCGCGGCCGGAAGCACAGATACGCAGTATTTT,CASSLFAAAGSTDTQYF
NA,NA,TRBJ2-5,TRBV5-1,TGCGCCAGCAGAGGAGAAGGGGCCCTTCAAGCCGAGACCCAGTACTTC,CASRGEGALQAETQYF
NA,NA,TRBJ2-5,TRBV2,TGTGCCAGCGAGAGAGGGGGCCAAGAGACCCAGTACTTC,CASERGGQETQYF
TRBD2,NA,TRBJ2-7,TRBV7-2,TGTGCCAGCACCTTGACTAGCGGCTCCTACGAGCAGTACTTC,CASTLTSGSYEQYF
NA,NA,TRBJ2-3,TRBV6-5,TGTGCCAGCAGGACAGGTCAACCCACAGATACGCAGTATTTT,CASRTGQPTDTQYF
TRBD2,NA,TRBJ2-7,TRBV11-2,TGTGCCAGCAGCTTAGATCGAGCGGGGGCCTACGAGCAGTACTTC,CASSLDRAGAYEQYF
TRBD1,NA,TRBJ1-4,TRBV28,TGTGCCAGCAGTGGACCGGGACAGGGGGCAGGGAAACTGTTTTTT,CASSGPGQGAGKLFF
TRBD1,NA,TRBJ2-2,TRBV6-5,TGTGCCAGCAGAACCGACAGGGGGAACACCGGGGAGCTGTTTTTT,CASRTDRGNTGELFF
NA,NA,TRBJ2-2,TRBV7-9,TGTTCCAGCAGCTTTGCAGGGGCCCTGAACACCGGGGAGCTGTTTTTT,CSSSFAGALNTGELFF
TRBD1,NA,TRBJ1-5,TRBV19,TGTGCCAGTAGTATAGCCCTACAGGGGGGGGAGCCCCAGCATTTT,CASSIALQGGEPQHF
NA,NA,TRBJ1-1,TRBV6-6,TGTGCCAGCAGCCATCACCCTAGGGGGGGCGCTGAAGCTTTCTTT,CASSHHPRGGAEAFF
NA,NA,TRBJ2-3,TRBV19,TGTGCCAGTAGTATCGGTGGGGGGGCCGCCGGGGGTACGCAGTATTTT,CASSIGGGAAGGTQYF
TRBD1,NA,TRBJ1-2,TRBV2,TGTGCCAGCAGCGCCCGAGGGGACAGGAGGACTTATGGCTACACCTTC,CASSARGDRRTYGYTF
TRBD1,few,TRBJ2-2,TRBV19,TGTGCCAGTAGTGGGACAGGGTCCGGGGAGCTGTTTTTT,CASSGTGSGELFF
NA,NA,TRBJ1-2,TRBV19,TGTGCCAGTACCCTAGGAGGGGTTAGCGGCTACACCTTC,CASTLGGVSGYTF
NA,NA,TRBJ1-1,TRBV6-4,TGTGCCAGCAGTAACAGGGAGAACACTGAAGCTTTCTTT,CASSNRENTEAFF
TRBD1,NA,TRBJ1-2,TRBV30,TGTGCCCCCTATAGAGGAGGGACAGAGAGCTATGGCTACACCTTC,CAPYRGGTESYGYTF
NA,once,TRBJ1-2,TRBV7-2,TGTGCCAGCAGCTTAGTCGGGGGGGAAAACTATGGCTACCCCTTC,CASSLVGGENYGYPF
NA,NA,TRBJ1-5,TRBV19,TGTGCCAGTAGGGGGCCAGTCAATCAGCCCCAGCATTTT,CASRGPVNQPQHF
NA,few,TRBJ2-2,TRBV4-1,TGCGCCAGCAGCCAATTAGGGGCCGGGGAGCTGTTTTTT,CASSQLGAGELFF
TRBD1,NA,TRBJ1-2,TRBV6-5,TGTGCCACAACAAACCGGGACAGAGCTAACTATGGCTACCCCTTC,CATTNRDRANYGYPF
TRBD1,NA,TRBJ2-4,TRBV7-2,TGTGCCAGCAGCTTAACCGAGGGACAGGGGGGTAGGATTCAGTACTTC,CASSLTEGQGGRIQYF
NA,NA,TRBJ1-3,TRBV4-3,TGCGCCAGCAGCCAAACGCGGGGGGGGGCTGGAAACACCATATATTTT,CASSQTRGGAGNTIYF
TRBD2,once,TRBJ2-2,TRBV19,TGTGCCAGTAGTCCTCACCGACTAGCGGGGGTATACACCGGGGAGCTGTTTTTT,CASSPHRLAGVYTGELFF
NA,NA,TRBJ2-2,TRBV29-1,TGCAGCGTTGAGGGGGGCGGGGAGCTGTTTTTT,CSVEGGGELFF
TRBD2,large,TRBJ2-3,TRBV9,TGTGCCAGCAGCGATGGGACTAGCGGGGTAGATACGCAGTATTTT,CASSDGTSGVDTQYF
TRBD1,NA,TRBJ1-2,TRBV11-2,TGTGCCAGCAGCCATCCAGGGGGAGCTAACTATGGCTACACCTTC,CASSHPGGANYGYTF
NA,NA,TRBJ1-1,TRBV6-5,TGTGCCAGCAGGCCACAATGGGAGGCTAACACTGAAGCTTTCTTT,CASRPQWEANTEAFF
NA,NA,TRBJ2-7,TRBV2,TGTGCCAGCATTCGGACAGCCGCTGCCGAGCAGTACTTC,CASIRTAAAEQYF
NA,NA,TRBJ1-5,TRBV18,TGTGCCAGCTCACCATCACAGGGCAATCAGCCCCAGCATTTT,CASSPSQGNQPQHF
NA,NA,TRBJ2-6,TRBV7-6,TGTGCCGTGGGGGCAGGGATTCTCCTCGGGGCCAACGTCCTGACTTTC,CAVGAGILLGANVLTF
NA,once,TRBJ1-2,TRBV19,TGTGCCAGTAGTGTAACAAACTATGGCTACACCTTC,CASSVTNYGYTF
NA,NA,TRBJ1-6,TRBV27,TGTGCCAGCAGTTTTCAGGGCGTGAATTCACCCCTCCACTTT,CASSFQGVNSPLHF
TRBD2,few,TRBJ2-1,TRBV18,TGTGCCAGCTCATGGACCGGGACTAGCTCCCATGAGCAGTTCTTC,CASSWTGTSSHEQFF
NA,NA,TRBJ1-1,TRBV28,TGTGCCAGCAGTTTAAATTTATTCGGGGAAATGAACACTGAAGCTTTCTTT,CASSLNLFGEMNTEAFF
NA,few,TRBJ1-2,TRBV27,TGTGCCAGCAGTTTGGGGCCAATCGGGGGCTACACCTTC,CASSLGPIGGYTF
TRBD1,NA,TRBJ2-3,TRBV6-1,TGTGCCAGCAGTGAAGGTGGGACAGTAGGTGATACGCAGTATTTT,CASSEGGTVGDTQYF